A single sample is the source of the 2 T cell receptor beta chains below, sequenced in a study of shared clonotypes between healthy human individuals. Generated by immunoSEQ multiplex PCR, the TCRdb table keeps only in-frame clones and is missing some. The repertoire consists of roughly 2 million clones, with more than 90% occurring once and the leading ten covering 0.13%. Specimen: naive CD4+ T cells sorted from blood. Subset defined: CD45RA+ positively selected. The source is a man between 18 and 35 years old in good health.

V is TRBV9 and J is TRBJ2-3; D remains ambiguous. CDR1 and CDR2 (germline): SGDLS, YYNGEE. Deletions cut 4 bases from V and 1 base from J, with 7 bases between. This CDR3 has 13 amino acids. The CDR3 region has the DNA TGTGCCAGCAGCAACCCGGGCACAGATACGCAGTATTTT. It translates to CASSNPGTDTQYF. The whole variable domain, remainder taken from reference TRBV9 and TRBJ2-3, is DSGVTQTPKHLITATGQRVTLRCSPRSGDLSVYWYQQSLDQGLQFLIQYYNGEERAKGNILERFSAQQFPDLHSELNLSSLELGDSALYFCASSNPGTDTQYFGPGTRLTVL.

As concerns this clone: Other DNA sequences in the sample encode the same CDR3. The CDR3 sequence is CASSASGGANEQFF. The CDR3 coding sequence is TGTGCCAGCAGCGCCAGCGGGGGGGCAAATGAGCAGTTCTTC. The V gene is TRBV9, the J gene TRBJ2-1; TRBD2 agrees at 10 bases. This CDR3 is built from 14 residues. V was pared by 3 bases and J by 7 bases, with 4 bases of the junction left unmatched. The germline CDR1 and CDR2 sequences are SGDLS and YYNGEE.